This T cell receptor beta chain appears in the sequencing data of a study of blood T cell repertoires in COVID-19. Method: immunoSEQ multiplex PCR; TCRdb's copy keeps in-frame clones and lacks some. Among about 250,000 clones listed, 65% to 90% were seen once. Resolution of symptoms, clearance, or two negative PCRs was present in recovered Cohort 3 donors. This clone was counted a few times. Germline CDR1 and CDR2: MNHEY and SMNVEV (reference sequence). The length of the CDR3 is 15 residues. V lost 6 bases and J 5 bases, leaving 19 bases between the germline ends. Sequenced: PBMCs or T cells enriched from blood (not recorded which). The receptor's source is a young man who had recovered from COVID-19. The rearrangement joins TRBV27 to TRBJ1-1; tentative D call: TRBD1 (5 bases). CDR3 nucleotides: TGTGCCAGCAGAAACGGGGCCTCGGGAGATACTGAAGCTTTCTTT. It is translated as CASRNGASGDTEAFF.